This T cell receptor (beta chain) was recovered during a study of CD8+ T cells in alopecia areata. About the study: In an open-label trial, patients got 5 to 10 mg tofacitinib twice daily.

Study observations and caveats: An increase in clonality over normal scalp was evident in lesional scalp, especially alopecia totalis/universalis.

cDNA reverse transcribed from extracted RNA served as the sequencing template. Libraries were prepared by immunoSEQ multiplex PCR; TCRdb keeps only in-frame clonotypes and omits some of them. This repertoire shows over 120,000 clones, roughly 46% found once; its top ten account for less than 1%. Samples from alopecia areata patients were lesional scalp punch biopsies and peripheral blood. The sorting of PBMCs gave CD4+ and CD8+ T cells. The length of the CDR3 is 15 residues. CDR1 and CDR2 (germline): SGHRS, YFSETQ. Trimming removed 5 bases at V and 0 bases at J, with 15 bases between. The sample holds a few counts of this clone. Its matching antigen is unknown.

Sequences were derived from CD4+ T cells sorted from blood, sampled at week 0. The TCR was taken from a human donor with alopecia areata. The chain has TRBV5-1 and TRBJ2-7; possibly TRBD1 for D (6 bases). The CDR3 bases are TGCGCCAGCAGAGTGGATGTGGACAGCTCCTACGAGCAGTACTTC. Its translation: CASRVDVDSSYEQYF.